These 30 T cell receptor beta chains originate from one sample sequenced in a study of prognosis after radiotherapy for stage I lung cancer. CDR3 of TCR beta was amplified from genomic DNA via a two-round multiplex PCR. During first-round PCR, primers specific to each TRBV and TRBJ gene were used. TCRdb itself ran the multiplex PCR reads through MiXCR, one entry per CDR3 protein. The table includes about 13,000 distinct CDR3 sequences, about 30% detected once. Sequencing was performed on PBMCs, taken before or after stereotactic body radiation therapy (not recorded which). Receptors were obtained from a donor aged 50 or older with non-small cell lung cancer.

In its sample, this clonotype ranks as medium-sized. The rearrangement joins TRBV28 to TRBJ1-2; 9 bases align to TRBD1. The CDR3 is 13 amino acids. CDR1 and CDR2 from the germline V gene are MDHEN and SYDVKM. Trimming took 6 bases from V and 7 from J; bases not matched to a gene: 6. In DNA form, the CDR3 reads TGTGCCAGCAGATCACAGGGGGCGAGTGGCTACACCTTC. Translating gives CASRSQGASGYTF.

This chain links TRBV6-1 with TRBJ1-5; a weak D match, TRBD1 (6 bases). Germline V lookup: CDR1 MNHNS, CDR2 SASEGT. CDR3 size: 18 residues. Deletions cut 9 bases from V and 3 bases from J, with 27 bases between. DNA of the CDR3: TGTGCCAGTCTGTCGGGACATGGGCGTTTTGACAACAATCAGCCCCAGCATTTT. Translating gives CASLSGHGRFDNNQPQHF.

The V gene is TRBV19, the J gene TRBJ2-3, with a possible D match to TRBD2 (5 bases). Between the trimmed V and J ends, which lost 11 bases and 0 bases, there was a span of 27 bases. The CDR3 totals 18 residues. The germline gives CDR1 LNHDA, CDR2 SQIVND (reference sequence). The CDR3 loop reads CAYTTDRSIASSTDTQYF. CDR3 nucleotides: TGTGCCTATACAACCGACCGTTCGATAGCGTCTAGCACAGATACGCAGTATTTT.

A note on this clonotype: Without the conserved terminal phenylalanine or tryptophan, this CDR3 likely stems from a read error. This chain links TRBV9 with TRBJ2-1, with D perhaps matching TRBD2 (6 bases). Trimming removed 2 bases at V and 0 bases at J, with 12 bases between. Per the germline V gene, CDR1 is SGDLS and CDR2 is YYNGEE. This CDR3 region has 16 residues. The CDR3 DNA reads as TGTGCCAGCAGCGTGGGACTCTCGAGCTCCTACAATGAGCAGTTCCTC. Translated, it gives CASSVGLSSSYNEQFL.

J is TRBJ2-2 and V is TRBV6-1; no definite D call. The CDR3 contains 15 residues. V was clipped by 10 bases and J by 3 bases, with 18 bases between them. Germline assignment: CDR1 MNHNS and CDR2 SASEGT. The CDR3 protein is CATQISGSDTGELFF. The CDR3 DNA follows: TGTGCCACCCAGATCTCGGGTAGTGACACCGGGGAGCTGTTTTTT.

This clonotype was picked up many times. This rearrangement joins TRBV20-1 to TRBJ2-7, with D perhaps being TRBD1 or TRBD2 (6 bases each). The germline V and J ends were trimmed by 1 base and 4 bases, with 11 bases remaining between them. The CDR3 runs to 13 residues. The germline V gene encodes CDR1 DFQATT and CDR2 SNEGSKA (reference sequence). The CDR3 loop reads CSARAGGGYEQYF. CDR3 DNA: TGCAGTGCTAGAGCCGGGGGCGGATACGAGCAGTACTTC.

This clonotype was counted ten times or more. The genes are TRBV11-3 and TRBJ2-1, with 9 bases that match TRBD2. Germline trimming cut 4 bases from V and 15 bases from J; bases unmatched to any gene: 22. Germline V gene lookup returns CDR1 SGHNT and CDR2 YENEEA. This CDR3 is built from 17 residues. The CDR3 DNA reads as TGTGCCAGCAGCTCAGGTGGGGTCCGGGCTAGCGGGAACGGCTTGTTCTTC. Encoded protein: CASSSGGVRASGNGLFF.

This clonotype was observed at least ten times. CDR3 protein: CASTPTSGRKITDTQYF. CDR3 DNA: TGTGCCAGTACCCCGACTAGCGGGAGGAAGATCACAGATACGCAGTATTTT. V is TRBV19 and J is TRBJ2-3; 13 bases agree with TRBD2. The CDR3 covers 17 residues. Per germline, CDR1 LNHDA and CDR2 SQIVND (reference sequence). V was clipped by 7 bases and J by 2 bases; unmatched bases: 9. Drawing the rest from reference TRBV19 and TRBJ2-3, the complete variable domain is DGGITQSPKYLFRKEGQNVTLSCEQNLNHDAMYWYRQDPGQGLRLIYYSQIVNDFQKGDIAEGYSVSREKKESFPLTVTSAQKNPTAFYLCASTPTSGRKITDTQYFGPGTRLTVL.

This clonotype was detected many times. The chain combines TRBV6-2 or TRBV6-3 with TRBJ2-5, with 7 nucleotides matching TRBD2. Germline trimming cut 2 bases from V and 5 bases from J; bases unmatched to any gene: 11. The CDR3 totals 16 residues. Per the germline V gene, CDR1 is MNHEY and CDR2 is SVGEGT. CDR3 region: CASSYARGGGSETQYF. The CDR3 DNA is TGTGCCAGCAGTTACGCTCGCGGGGGAGGCTCGGAGACCCAGTACTTC.

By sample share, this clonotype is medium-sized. The CDR3 region is CASSYRAPSSYEQYF. Here the CDR3 DNA reads TGTGCCAGCAGTTACAGGGCACCAAGCTCCTACGAGCAGTACTTC. The rearrangement uses TRBV6-5 and TRBJ2-7; D unresolved. The CDR3 covers 15 residues. Per the germline V gene, CDR1 is MNHEY and CDR2 is SVGAGI. The V gene lost 2 bases and the J gene lost 0 bases, with 11 bases spanning the gap.

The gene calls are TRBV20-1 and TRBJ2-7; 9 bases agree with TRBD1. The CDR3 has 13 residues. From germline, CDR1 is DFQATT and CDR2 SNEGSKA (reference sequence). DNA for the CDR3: TGCCTCGTCGTCGGACAGGGGTGGGACGAGCAGTACTTC. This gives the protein CLVVGQGWDEQYF.

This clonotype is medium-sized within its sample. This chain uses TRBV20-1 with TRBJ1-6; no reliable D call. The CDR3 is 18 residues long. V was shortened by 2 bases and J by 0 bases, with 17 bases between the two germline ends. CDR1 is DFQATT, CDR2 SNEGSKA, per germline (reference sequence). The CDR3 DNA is TGCAGTGCTAGACTCGTCGGTGACGCCAACTCCTATAATTCACCCCTCCACTTT. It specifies CSARLVGDANSYNSPLHF.

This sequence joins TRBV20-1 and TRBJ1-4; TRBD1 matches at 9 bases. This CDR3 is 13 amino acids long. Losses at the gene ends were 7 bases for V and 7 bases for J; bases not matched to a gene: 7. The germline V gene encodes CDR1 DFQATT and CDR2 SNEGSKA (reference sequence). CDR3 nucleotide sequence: TGCAGTGTGGGGGGACAGGGATTTGAAAAACTGTTTTTT. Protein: CSVGGQGFEKLFF.

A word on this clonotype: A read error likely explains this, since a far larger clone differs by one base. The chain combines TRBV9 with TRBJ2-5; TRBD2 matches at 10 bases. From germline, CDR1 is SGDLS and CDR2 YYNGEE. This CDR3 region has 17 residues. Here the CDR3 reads CASSPQAGTSDYNEKFF. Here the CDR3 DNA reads TGTGCCAGCAGCCCGCAAGCCGGGACTAGCGACTACAATGAGAAGTTCTTC.

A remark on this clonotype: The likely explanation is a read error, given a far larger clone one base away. CDR3 sequence reads: CASIHGLGNAGANVLTF. DNA of the CDR3: TGTGCCAGCATACACGGTCTAGGTAACGCTGGGGCCAACGTCCTGACTTTC. The chain uses TRBV6-4 and TRBJ2-6; D not certain. This CDR3 spans 17 amino acids. Trimming took 7 bases from V and 2 from J, leaving 18 bases between them. Looked up from germline, CDR1 is MRHNA and CDR2 is SNTAGT.

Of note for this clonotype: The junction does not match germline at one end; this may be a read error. CDR3 in amino acids: CASSSRPGMTDYYGYTF. The CDR3 DNA reads as TGTGCCAGCAGTTCACGCCCGGGAATGACAGATTACTACGGCTACACCTTC. The chain links TRBV28 to TRBJ1-2; tentative D call: TRBD1 (5 bases). Germline V gene data show CDR1 as MDHEN and CDR2 as SYDVKM. The CDR3 runs to 17 residues.

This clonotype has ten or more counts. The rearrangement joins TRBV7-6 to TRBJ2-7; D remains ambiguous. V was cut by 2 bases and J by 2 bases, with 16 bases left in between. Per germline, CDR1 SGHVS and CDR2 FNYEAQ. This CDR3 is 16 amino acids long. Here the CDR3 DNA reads TGTGCCAGCAGCTTATGGAGCGCAGAATACCCCTACGAGCAGTACTTC. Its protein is CASSLWSAEYPYEQYF.

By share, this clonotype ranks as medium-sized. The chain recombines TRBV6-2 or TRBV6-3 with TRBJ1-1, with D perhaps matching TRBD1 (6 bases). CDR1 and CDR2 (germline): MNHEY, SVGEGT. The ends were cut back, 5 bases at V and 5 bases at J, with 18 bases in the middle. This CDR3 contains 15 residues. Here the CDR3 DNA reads TGTGCCAGCAGTGAAAGGGGGGCGCCGAGAACTGAAGCTTTCTTT. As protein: CASSERGAPRTEAFF.

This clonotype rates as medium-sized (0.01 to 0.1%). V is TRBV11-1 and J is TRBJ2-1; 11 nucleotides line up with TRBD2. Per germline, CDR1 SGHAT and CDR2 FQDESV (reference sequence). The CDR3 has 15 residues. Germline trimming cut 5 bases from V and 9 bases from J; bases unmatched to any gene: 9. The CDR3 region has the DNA TGTGCCAGCAGCGTAACTAGCGGGAGAGGCGGTGAGCAGTTCTTC. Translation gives CASSVTSGRGGEQFF.

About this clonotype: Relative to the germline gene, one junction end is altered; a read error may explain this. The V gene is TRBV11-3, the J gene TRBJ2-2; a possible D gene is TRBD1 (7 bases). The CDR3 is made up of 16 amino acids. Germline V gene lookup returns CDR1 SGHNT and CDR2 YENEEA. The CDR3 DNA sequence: TGTGCCAGCATCTTAGTGGCAGGGGGGTACACCCGGGAGCTGTTTTTT. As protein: CASILVAGGYTRELFF.

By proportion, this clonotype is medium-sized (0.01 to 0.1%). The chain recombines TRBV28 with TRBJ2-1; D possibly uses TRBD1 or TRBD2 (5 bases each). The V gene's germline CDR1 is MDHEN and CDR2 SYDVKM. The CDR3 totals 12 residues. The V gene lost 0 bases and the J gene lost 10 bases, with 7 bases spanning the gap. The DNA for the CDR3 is TGTGCCAGCAGTTTATGGGGGACCGAGCAGTTCTTC. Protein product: CASSLWGTEQFF. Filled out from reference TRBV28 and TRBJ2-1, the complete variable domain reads DVKVTQSSRYLVKRTGEKVFLECVQDMDHENMFWYRQDPGLGLRLIYFSYDVKMKEKGDIPEGYSVSREKKERFSLILESASTNQTSMYLCASSLWGTEQFFGPGTRLTVL.

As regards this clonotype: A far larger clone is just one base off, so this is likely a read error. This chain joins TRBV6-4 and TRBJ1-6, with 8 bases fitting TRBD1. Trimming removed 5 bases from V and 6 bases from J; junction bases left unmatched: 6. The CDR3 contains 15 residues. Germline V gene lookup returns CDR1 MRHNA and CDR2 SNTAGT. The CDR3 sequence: CASSSPTGANSPLHF. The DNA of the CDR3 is TGTGCCAGCAGTTCCCCGACAGGGGCTAATTCACCCCTCCACTTT.

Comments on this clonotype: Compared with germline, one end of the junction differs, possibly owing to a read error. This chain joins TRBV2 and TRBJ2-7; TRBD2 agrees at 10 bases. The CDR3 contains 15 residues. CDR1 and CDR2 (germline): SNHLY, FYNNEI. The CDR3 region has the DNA TGTACCAGCAGTGAGACTAGCGGGCCGACCTACGAGCGGTACTTC. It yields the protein CTSSETSGPTYERYF. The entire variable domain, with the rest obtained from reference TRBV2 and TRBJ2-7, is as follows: EPEVTQTPSHQVTQMGQEVILRCVPISNHLYFYWYRQILGQKVEFLVSFYNNEISEKSEIFDDQFSVERPDGSNFTLKIRSTKLEDSAMYFCTSSETSGPTYERYFGPGTRLTVT.

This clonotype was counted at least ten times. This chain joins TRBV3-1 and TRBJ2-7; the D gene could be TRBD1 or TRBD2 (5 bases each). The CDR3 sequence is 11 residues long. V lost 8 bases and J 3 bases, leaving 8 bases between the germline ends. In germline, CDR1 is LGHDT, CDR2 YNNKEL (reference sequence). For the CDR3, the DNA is TGTGCCAGCGGGGACGGCTACGAGCAGTACTTC. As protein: CASGDGYEQYF.

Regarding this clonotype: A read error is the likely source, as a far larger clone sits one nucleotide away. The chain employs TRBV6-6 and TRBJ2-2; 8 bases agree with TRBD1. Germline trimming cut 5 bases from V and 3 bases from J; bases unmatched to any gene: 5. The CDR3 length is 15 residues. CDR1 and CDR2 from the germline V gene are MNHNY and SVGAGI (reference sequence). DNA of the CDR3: TGTGCCAGCAGTGGCCGACAGGGGTACACCGGGGAGCTGTTTTTT. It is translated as CASSGRQGYTGELFF.

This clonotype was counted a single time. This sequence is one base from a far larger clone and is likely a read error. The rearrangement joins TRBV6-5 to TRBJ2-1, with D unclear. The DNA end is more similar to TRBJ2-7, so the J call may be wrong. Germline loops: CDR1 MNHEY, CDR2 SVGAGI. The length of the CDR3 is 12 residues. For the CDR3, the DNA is TGTGCCAGCAGTTACAGATACTACGAGCAGTACTTC. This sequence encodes CASSYRYYEQYF.

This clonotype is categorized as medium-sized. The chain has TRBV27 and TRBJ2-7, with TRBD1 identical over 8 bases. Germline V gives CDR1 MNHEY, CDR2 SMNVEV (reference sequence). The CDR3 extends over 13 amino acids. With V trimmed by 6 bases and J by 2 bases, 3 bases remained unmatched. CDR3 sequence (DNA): TGTGCCAGCAGGCCAGGGGGCGCCTACGAGCAGTACTTC. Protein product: CASRPGGAYEQYF.

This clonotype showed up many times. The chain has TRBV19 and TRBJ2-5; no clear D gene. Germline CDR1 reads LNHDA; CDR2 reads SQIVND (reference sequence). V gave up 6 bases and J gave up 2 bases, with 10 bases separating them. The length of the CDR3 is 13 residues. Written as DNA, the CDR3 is TGTGCCAGTAGCAGGACGTTACAAGAGACCCAGTACTTC. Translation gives CASSRTLQETQYF.

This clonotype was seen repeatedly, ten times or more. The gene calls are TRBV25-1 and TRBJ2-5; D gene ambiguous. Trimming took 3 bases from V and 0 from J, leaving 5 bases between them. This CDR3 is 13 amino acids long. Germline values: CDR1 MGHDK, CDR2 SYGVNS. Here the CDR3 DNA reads TGTGCCAGCAGTGAGCGGAACCAAGAGACCCAGTACTTC. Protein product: CASSERNQETQYF.

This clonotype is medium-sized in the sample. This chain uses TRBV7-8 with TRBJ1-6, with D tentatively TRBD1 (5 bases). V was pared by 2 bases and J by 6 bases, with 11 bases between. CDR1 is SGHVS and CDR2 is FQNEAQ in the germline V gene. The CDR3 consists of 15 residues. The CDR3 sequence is CASSLKYQGNSPLHF. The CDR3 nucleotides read TGTGCCAGCAGCTTAAAGTACCAGGGTAATTCACCCCTCCACTTT.